Shown below are 2 T cell receptor beta chains from a single sample sequenced in a study of CD8 T cells in Susac syndrome. Random hexamers were used to reverse transcribe an amount of about 0.5 to 1 ug RNA. In TCRdb, the immunoSEQ multiplex PCR reads were re-called with MiXCR into one record per CDR3 protein. The sample carries about 240,000 distinct CDR3 sequences, almost 97% recorded once. The specimen sequenced was CD4+ T cells from PBMCs. The receptors stem from a human donor with Susac syndrome.

This chain uses TRBV29-1 with TRBJ1-1; a possible D gene is TRBD1 (6 bases). V was shortened by 4 bases and J by 0 bases, with 9 bases between the two germline ends. The CDR3 has 13 amino acids. Looked up from germline, CDR1 is SQVTM and CDR2 is ANQGSEA. The CDR3 bases are TGCAGCGTTGGTAGGGGGGTGAACACTGAAGCTTTCTTT. Its protein product is CSVGRGVNTEAFF.

The V gene is TRBV30, the J gene TRBJ1-2, with 10 bases identical to TRBD1. CDR1 is GTSNPN and CDR2 is SVGIG in the germline V gene (reference sequence). Unmatched junction bases numbered 15, after V lost 3 bases and J lost 8 bases. The CDR3 covers 16 residues. In DNA, the CDR3 is TGTGCCTGGAGACCAGATGGGGACAGGGGCCGACGGGGCTACACCTTC. It encodes CAWRPDGDRGRRGYTF.